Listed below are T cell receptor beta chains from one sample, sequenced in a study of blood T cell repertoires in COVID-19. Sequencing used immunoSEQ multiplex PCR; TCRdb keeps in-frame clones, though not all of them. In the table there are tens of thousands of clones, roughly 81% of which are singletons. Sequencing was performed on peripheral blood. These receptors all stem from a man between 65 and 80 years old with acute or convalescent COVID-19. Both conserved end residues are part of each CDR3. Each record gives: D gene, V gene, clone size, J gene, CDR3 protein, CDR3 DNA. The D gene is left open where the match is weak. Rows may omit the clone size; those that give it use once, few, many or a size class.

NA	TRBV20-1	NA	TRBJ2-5	CAPGLAQYF	TGCGCGCCCGGGTTGGCCCAGTACTTC
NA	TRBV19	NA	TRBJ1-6	CASSRGDWSPLHF	TGTGCCAGTAGTAGGGGGGATTGGTCACCCCTCCACTTT
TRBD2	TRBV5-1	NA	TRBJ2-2	CASSLRGLVKTGELFF	TGCGCCAGCAGCTTGAGGGGACTAGTTAAGACCGGGGAGCTGTTTTTT
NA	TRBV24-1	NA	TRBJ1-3	CATSDLRVPSGNTIYF	TGTGCCACCAGTGATCTGAGAGTCCCCTCTGGAAACACCATATATTTT
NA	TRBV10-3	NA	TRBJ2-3	CATRQSTDTQYF	TGTGCCACCCGACAGAGCACAGATACGCAGTATTTT
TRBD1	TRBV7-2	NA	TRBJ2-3	CASSFPTGGGTDTQYF	TGTGCCAGCAGCTTTCCGACAGGGGGGGGCACAGATACGCAGTATTTT
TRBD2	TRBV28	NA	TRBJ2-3	CASSTPFARGRGSGRALTDTQYF	TGTGCCAGCAGTACACCATTCGCCCGGGGCCGGGGGAGCGGGAGAGCCCTCACAGATACGCAGTATTTT
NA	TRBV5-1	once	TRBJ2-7	CASSLRSGYEQYF	TGCGCCAGCTCGCTCAGGTCCGGATACGAGCAGTACTTC
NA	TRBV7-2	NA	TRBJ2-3	CASSFSADTQYF	TGTGCCAGCAGCTTTAGCGCAGATACGCAGTATTTT
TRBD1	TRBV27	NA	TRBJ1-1	CASSLLGTGGNTEAFF	TGTGCCAGCAGTCTTCTCGGGACAGGGGGCAACACTGAAGCTTTCTTT
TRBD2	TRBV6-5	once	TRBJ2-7	CASSYSRLAGAYEQYF	TGTGCCAGCAGTTACTCGCGACTAGCGGGAGCCTACGAGCAGTACTTC
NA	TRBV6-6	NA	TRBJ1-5	CASSYGTPHQPQHF	TGTGCCAGCAGTTACGGGACACCACATCAGCCCCAGCATTTT
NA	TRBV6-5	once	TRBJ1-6	CASSYWRQANNSPLHF	TGTGCCAGCAGTTACTGGCGACAGGCTAATAATTCACCCCTCCACTTT
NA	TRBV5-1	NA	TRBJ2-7	CASSPKGQGYEQYF	TGCGCCAGCAGTCCGAAGGGGCAGGGCTACGAGCAGTACTTC
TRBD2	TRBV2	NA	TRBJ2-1	CASSDTWGGYNEQFF	TGTGCCAGCAGTGATACTTGGGGAGGGTACAATGAGCAGTTCTTC